These 18 T cell receptor beta chains share one sample of origin, sequenced in a study of blood T cell repertoires in COVID-19. Assay: immunoSEQ multiplex PCR; the TCRdb copy retains only in-frame clones and omits some. The sample lists roughly 480,000 clones; roughly 89% were seen once. Material: peripheral blood. Source of these receptors: a man aged 18 to 30 with COVID-19, enrolled during active disease.

The J gene is TRBJ2-1, the V gene TRBV6-5; weak D call: TRBD2 (5 bases). Germline-derived CDR1 and CDR2 are MNHEY and SVGAGI. The CDR3 contains 13 residues. Trimming cost V 6 bases and J 6 bases, with 12 bases left between them. CDR3 coding DNA: TGTGCCAGCAGCCCCCCCGGGGTCAATGAGCAGTTCTTC. This translates into CASSPPGVNEQFF.

The gene calls are TRBV6-5 and TRBJ2-2, with 8 bases matching TRBD2. The CDR3 loop spans 16 amino acids. V was clipped by 1 base and J by 7 bases; unmatched bases: 8. Germline V gene lookup returns CDR1 MNHEY and CDR2 SVGAGI. The CDR3 is CASSYWASGYDGELFF. The CDR3 region has the DNA TGTGCCAGCAGTTACTGGGCTAGCGGGTACGACGGGGAGCTGTTTTTT.

The rearrangement joins TRBV24-1 to TRBJ2-7, with D possibly being TRBD2 (5 bases). The CDR3 contains 13 residues. The V gene lost 4 bases and the J gene lost 3 bases, with 9 bases spanning the gap. Germline CDR1 reads KGHDR; CDR2 reads SFDVKD. The DNA of the CDR3 is TGTGCCACCAGTGAGGCCGGGGTCTACGAGCAGTACTTC. Residues: CATSEAGVYEQYF.

The DNA for the CDR3 is TGTGCCAGCAGCCAAGTTCAAGGTGAGGCCCTCCACTTT. Translation gives CASSQVQGEALHF. The chain is built from TRBV3-1 (or the pseudogene TRBV3-2) and TRBJ1-6; no clear D. The CDR3 runs 13 residues. The germline V gene encodes CDR1 LGHDT and CDR2 YNNKEL (reference sequence). V lost 1 base and J 14 bases, leaving 12 bases between the germline ends.

J is TRBJ1-2 and V is TRBV5-5, with unresolved D. Germline loops: CDR1 SGHKS, CDR2 YYEKEE (reference sequence). The V end was cut by 4 bases, the J end by 2 bases, with 12 bases between. This CDR3 is built from 14 residues. CDR3 DNA sequence: TGTGCCAGCAGCCTAGTGACTCTCAACTATGGCTACACCTTC. This gives the protein CASSLVTLNYGYTF.

The rearrangement uses TRBV5-4 and TRBJ2-2, with D possibly matching TRBD1 (5 bases). Germline-derived CDR1 and CDR2 are SGHNT and YYREEE (reference sequence). Trimming cost V 4 bases and J 1 base, with 14 bases left between them. The length of the CDR3 is 16 residues. CDR3: CASSQRTPLNTGELFF. DNA of the CDR3: TGTGCCAGCAGCCAAAGGACACCTCTGAACACCGGGGAGCTGTTTTTT.

The chain combines TRBV10-2 with TRBJ1-5; 11 bases are a match to TRBD1. The CDR3 has 14 amino acids. Germline CDR1 WSHSY, CDR2 SAAADI. With V trimmed by 10 bases and J by 3 bases, 5 bases remained unmatched. CDR3 sequence reads: CATWDRGFNQPQHF. The CDR3 DNA follows: TGCGCCACCTGGGACAGGGGGTTCAATCAGCCCCAGCATTTT.

The rearrangement uses TRBV20-1 and TRBJ2-5; a possible D gene is TRBD1 (7 bases). V lost 6 bases and J 5 bases, leaving 16 bases between the germline ends. Germline loops: CDR1 DFQATT, CDR2 SNEGSKA (reference sequence). CDR3 length: 13 residues. This CDR3 is CSASLEGAETQYF. CDR3 nucleotide sequence: TGCAGTGCGAGTTTGGAGGGGGCTGAGACCCAGTACTTC.

This clone was observed once. The chain recombines TRBV2 with TRBJ2-1, with D perhaps TRBD2 (5 bases). Germline CDR1 is SNHLY and CDR2 is FYNNEI. V dropped 7 bases and J dropped 12 bases, with 13 bases sitting between them. The CDR3 is 11 residues long. CDR3 sequence reads: CASTPGKSQFF. In nucleotides, the CDR3 is TGTGCCAGCACCCCCGGGAAGTCGCAGTTCTTC. Full variable domain (missing parts from reference TRBV2 and TRBJ2-1): EPEVTQTPSHQVTQMGQEVILRCVPISNHLYFYWYRQILGQKVEFLVSFYNNEISEKSEIFDDQFSVERPDGSNFTLKIRSTKLEDSAMYFCASTPGKSQFFGPGTRLTVL.

The gene calls are TRBV5-4 and TRBJ2-4; 10 bases are shared with TRBD2. The CDR3 covers 15 residues. Germline loops: CDR1 SGHNT, CDR2 YYREEE (reference sequence). J was trimmed by 9 bases and V by 1 base; bases with no gene match: 7. The CDR3 is CASSLYSSGGIIQYF. In DNA form, the CDR3 reads TGTGCCAGCAGCTTGTATTCTAGCGGGGGTATCATTCAGTACTTC.

The chain uses TRBV3-1 (or the pseudogene TRBV3-2) and TRBJ2-7, with 12 positions matching TRBD2. The germline V gene encodes CDR1 LGHDT and CDR2 YNNKEL (reference sequence). This CDR3 spans 14 amino acids. V dropped 8 bases and J dropped 7; count of bases not matched to a gene: 9. CDR3 in amino acids: CASLSSGRAWEQYF. The DNA for the CDR3 is TGTGCCAGCTTGTCTAGCGGGAGGGCCTGGGAGCAGTACTTC.

This clone was counted between two and nine times. CDR3 sequence (DNA): TGTGCCAGCAGCAAAAGACAGGGTCGGGCTGAAGCTTTCTTT. It codes for CASSKRQGRAEAFF. V and J are TRBV7-9 and TRBJ1-1, with 7 bases aligning to TRBD1. This CDR3 region has 14 residues. Losses at the gene ends were 5 bases for V and 6 bases for J; bases not matched to a gene: 9. Looked up from germline, CDR1 is SEHNR and CDR2 is FQNEAQ (reference sequence).

This chain links TRBV5-6 with TRBJ2-1, with D hard to call. The CDR3 extends over 13 amino acids. Looked up from germline, CDR1 is SGHDT and CDR2 is YYEEEE. With 3 bases removed from V and 7 bases from J, the gap between germline ends came to 11 bases. The CDR3 nucleotides are TGTGCCAGCAGCTCTGGAGTCGGGAATGAGCAGTTCTTC. Translated, it gives CASSSGVGNEQFF.

The V gene is TRBV30, the J gene TRBJ2-7; 8 bases fit TRBD2. The germline V gene has CDR1 GTSNPN and CDR2 SVGIG (reference sequence). V lost 1 base, J lost 6 bases, and 8 bases stayed unmatched. The CDR3 is 14 residues long. The CDR3 loop is CAWSESGSGSEQYF. The CDR3 nucleotides read TGTGCCTGGAGTGAGAGCGGGAGTGGGTCCGAGCAGTACTTC.

This chain links TRBV6-5 with TRBJ2-5; D gene ambiguous. CDR3 length: 15 amino acids. Trimming stripped 0 bases from V and 1 base from J, with 9 bases between. Germline CDR1 is MNHEY and CDR2 is SVGAGI. In nucleotides, the CDR3 is TGTGCCAGCAGTTACTCTTTGAGGTCCCAAGAGACCCAGTACTTC. It is translated as CASSYSLRSQETQYF.

The V call is TRBV7-9, the J call TRBJ2-3; 9 positions agree with TRBD2. With V trimmed by 4 bases and J by 5 bases, 10 bases remained unmatched. This CDR3 comprises 16 residues. Germline V gene sequence: CDR1 SEHNR, CDR2 FQNEAQ (reference sequence). Here the CDR3 reads CASSYPSGKKLDTQYF. The CDR3 DNA is TGTGCCAGCAGCTACCCTAGCGGGAAGAAGTTAGATACGCAGTATTTT. Together with reference TRBV7-9 and TRBJ2-3, the CDR3 gives the full variable domain: DTGVSQNPRHKITKRGQNVTFRCDPISEHNRLYWYRQTLGQGPEFLTYFQNEAQLEKSRLLSDRFSAERPKGSFSTLEIQRTEQGDSAMYLCASSYPSGKKLDTQYFGPGTRLTVL.

This chain joins TRBV5-4 and TRBJ1-2; D gene uncertain. Per germline, CDR1 SGHNT and CDR2 YYREEE (reference sequence). The CDR3 is 14 amino acids. The V end was cut by 1 base, the J end by 7 bases, with 14 bases between. This chain's CDR3 is CASSLSGSLGGYTF. The CDR3 nucleotides are TGTGCCAGCAGCTTGTCGGGGAGTTTGGGTGGCTACACCTTC.

The J gene is TRBJ2-7, the V gene TRBV24-1; perhaps TRBD2 as D (6 bases). CDR1 and CDR2 (germline): KGHDR, SFDVKD. V shed 4 bases and J shed 3 bases, with 12 bases lying between them. The CDR3 has 14 amino acids. CDR3 DNA sequence: TGTGCCACCAGTGAACATAGCGGCTACTACGAGCAGTACTTC. Translating it yields CATSEHSGYYEQYF.